Listed here are 6 T cell receptor beta chains from one sample, sequenced in a study of T cell repertoires in cytomegalovirus infection. TCRdb reprocessed the reads via MiXCR and lists one record per CDR3 protein. The sample consists of 150,000 to 200,000 distinct CDR3 sequences, approximately 19% of them appearing once. Sequenced: PBMCs. The receptors here all came from a human donor in good health (CMV status not recorded). Some clones in this sample may be carry-over from other donors' samples.

V is TRBV12-3 or TRBV12-4 and J is TRBJ1-2; no firm D call. This CDR3 is built from 17 residues. V was cut by 3 bases and J by 2 bases, with 19 bases left in between. The CDR3 DNA sequence: TGTGCCAGCAGTTTGCTGGGCAGCGCTAACCGGAACTATGGCTACACCTTC. This encodes CASSLLGSANRNYGYTF.

This chain links TRBV5-6 with TRBJ2-1; D gene ambiguous. CDR3 length: 17 amino acids. The V and J ends lost 0 bases and 0 bases respectively, with 13 bases between them. Germline CDR1 is SGHDT and CDR2 is YYEEEE. The CDR3 protein is CASSLEDSFISYNEQFF. The DNA for the CDR3 is TGTGCCAGCAGCTTGGAGGATAGCTTCATCTCCTACAATGAGCAGTTCTTC.

The sample holds a few counts of this clonotype. This chain joins TRBV5-1 and TRBJ1-5; D is uncertain. The CDR3 sequence is 14 residues long. Germline V lookup: CDR1 SGHRS, CDR2 YFSETQ. Deletions cut 4 bases from V and 4 bases from J, with 12 bases between. As DNA, the CDR3 is TGCGCCAGCAGCGACGGGAACCCGAATCAGCCCCAGCATTTT. Translation: CASSDGNPNQPQHF.

The chain uses TRBV4-1 and TRBJ1-5, with TRBD1 as a possible D gene (5 bases). Between the trimmed V and J ends, which lost 1 base and 5 bases, there was a span of 9 bases. There are 14 residues in the CDR3. Germline CDR1 MGHRA, CDR2 YSYEKL. CDR3: CASSQAQDDQPQHF. DNA of the CDR3: TGCGCCAGCAGCCAAGCACAGGATGATCAGCCCCAGCATTTT.

This clonotype is a singleton in its sample. A single base separates this from a much larger clone, so it may be a read error. This chain joins TRBV28 and TRBJ2-5; unclear D gene. Germline CDR1 is MDHEN and CDR2 is SYDVKM. This CDR3 is 12 amino acids long. The CDR3: CASSLVSEIQYF. In DNA, the CDR3 is TGTGCCAGCAGTTTAGTATCGGAGATCCAGTACTTC.

Many counts were recorded for this clonotype. The V and J genes are TRBV30 and TRBJ2-2; unclear D gene. The germline gives CDR1 GTSNPN, CDR2 SVGIG (reference sequence). Between the trimmed V and J ends, which lost 0 bases and 4 bases, there was a span of 6 bases. This CDR3 spans 13 amino acids. CDR3 coding DNA: TGTGCCTGGAGTGTAATACTCACCGGGGAGCTGTTTTTT. Translation gives CAWSVILTGELFF.